The rows below give T cell receptor beta chains drawn from one sample of a study of control samples from healthy donors and cancer patients. Measured with immunoSEQ multiplex PCR; TCRdb has only the in-frame clones, and not every one. This sample yields tens of thousands of clones, of which 84% are seen a single time; roughly 40% belongs to the top ten. Sequencing was done on a sample of PBMCs. These receptors came from a man aged 70-80 years with lung cancer. CDR3s include the opening cysteine and the closing phenylalanine or tryptophan. Fields, in order: J gene, V gene, D gene, clone size, CDR3 DNA, CDR3 protein. The D gene is left open where the match is weak. Not all rows give a size; the values are once, few, many and, for expanded clones, a class.

TRBJ2-2 TRBV5-5 TRBD1 - TGTGCCAGCAGCCTAACCCAGGGGGCCGGGGAGCTGTTTTTT CASSLTQGAGELFF
TRBJ1-2 TRBV13 - - TGTGCCAGCAGCTCCTCTGTCGACCTTAACTATGGCTACACCTTC CASSSSVDLNYGYTF
TRBJ1-4 TRBV30 - - TGTGCCTGGAGTGTTGGGACTGAGCTGTTTTTT CAWSVGTELFF
TRBJ2-3 TRBV12-3/TRBV12-4 - once TGTGCCCCGGGCAGGGGAGGCACAGATACGCAGTATTTT CAPGRGGTDTQYF
TRBJ2-3 TRBV27 TRBD2 once TGTGCCAGCAGTTTAGGGCGGGGGGGCCGGACAGATACGCAGTATTTT CASSLGRGGRTDTQYF
TRBJ2-5 TRBV3-1/TRBV3-2 TRBD2 - TGTGCCAGCAGCCAGGGACTAAAAGAGACCCAGTACTTC CASSQGLKETQYF
TRBJ1-5 TRBV15 - - TGTGCCACCCAGGGGAGATATGGCAATCAGCCCCAGCATTTT CATQGRYGNQPQHF
TRBJ2-5 TRBV9 TRBD2 - TGTGCCAGCAGCGTAGAGCTAGCGGGGTGGGAGACCCAGTACTTC CASSVELAGWETQYF
TRBJ2-7 TRBV27 - - TGTGCCAGCACCGAGATGTCGCCGCCTTACGAGCAGTACTTC CASTEMSPPYEQYF
TRBJ1-1 TRBV12-3/TRBV12-4 TRBD1 - TGTGCCAGCACCCGGACAGGGGGCTCTGAAGCTTTCTTT CASTRTGGSEAFF
TRBJ1-5 TRBV5-1 TRBD1 - TGCGCCAGCAGCTTGTCAGGGGGTGAACAGCCCCAGCATTTT CASSLSGGEQPQHF
TRBJ1-6 TRBV4-3 TRBD1 once TGCGCCAGCAGCCCCCCAGGGGGCAATTCACCCCTCCACTTT CASSPPGGNSPLHF
TRBJ2-7 TRBV11-3 - once TGTGCCAGCAGCTCCAGGGGGGACAACGAGCAGTACTTC CASSSRGDNEQYF
TRBJ1-6 TRBV10-3 - - TGTGCCATCAAGGGAGGGAGCTCCTATAATTCACCCCTCCACTTT CAIKGGSSYNSPLHF
TRBJ2-1 TRBV6-2/TRBV6-3 TRBD2 few TGTGCCAGCAGTTACAGAGACCGCGGGGGGGCTGGTGAGCAGTTCTTC CASSYRDRGGAGEQFF
TRBJ2-3 TRBV5-6 - - TGTGCCAGCAGCCTCCGGACCCTTGCAGATACGCAGTATTTT CASSLRTLADTQYF
TRBJ2-1 TRBV29-1 TRBD2 - TGCAGCGTTGAAACCCTAGCGGGGGCCGTATACAATGAGCAGTTCTTC CSVETLAGAVYNEQFF
TRBJ2-1 TRBV4-1 - once TGCGCCAGCAGCCAAGACCTCGGCAGCAGCTCCTACAATGAGCAGTTCTTC CASSQDLGSSSYNEQFF
TRBJ2-1 TRBV9 TRBD2 - TGTGCCAGCAGCGGTTCGACTAGCGGGGTTCTCAATGAGCAGTTCTTC CASSGSTSGVLNEQFF
TRBJ1-5 TRBV25-1 TRBD1 - TGTGCCAGCAGTGAATGGAGCGGGACAGGGGGAGATCAGCCCCAGCATTTT CASSEWSGTGGDQPQHF
TRBJ2-2 TRBV24-1 TRBD1 - TGTGCCACCAGTGAACCGACAGGGTTACACACCGGGGAGCTGTTTTTT CATSEPTGLHTGELFF
TRBJ2-5 TRBV7-9 - - TGTGCCAGCAGCTTAGTTGACATGTCCACCCAGTACTTC CASSLVDMSTQYF
TRBJ2-7 TRBV29-1 - once TGCAGCGTTTCATGGGGAACCTACGAGCAGTACTTC CSVSWGTYEQYF
TRBJ1-1 TRBV9 - - TGTGCCAGCGTTCCAGAGCTGCAGGGGCAAACTGAAGCTTTCTTT CASVPELQGQTEAFF
TRBJ1-4 TRBV6-4 - - TGTGCCAGCAGTGACGGGGGAGAACACCATACAACTAATGAAAAACTGTTTTTT CASSDGGEHHTTNEKLFF